One sample yielded the 9 T cell receptor beta chains listed below, sequenced in a study of OX40 agonist ivuxolimab in advanced cancers. Profiled with immunoSEQ multiplex PCR; TCRdb holds only in-frame clones, not every one. Here the sample spans some 64,000 clones, approximately 77% being singletons. The material was CD4+ or CD8+ T cells sorted from blood, obtained in a trial of the OX40 agonist ivuxolimab. The receptors shown here come from an adult with an advanced solid tumor such as melanoma, head and neck, liver or kidney cancer.

The chain joins TRBV4-3 to TRBJ2-2; no clear D gene. Germline CDR1 and CDR2: LGHNA and YSLEER. This CDR3 is built from 15 residues. Trimming stripped 0 bases from V and 6 bases from J, with 11 bases between. The chain's CDR3 is CASSQDRGGAGELFF. CDR3 in DNA: TGCGCCAGCAGCCAAGATCGCGGTGGCGCCGGGGAGCTGTTTTTT.

The chain uses TRBV7-2 and TRBJ2-5; possibly TRBD2 for D (5 bases). V was cut by 5 bases and J by 4 bases, with 8 bases left in between. CDR3 length equals 12 residues. Germline loops: CDR1 SGHTA, CDR2 FQGNSA. In nucleotides, the CDR3 is TGTGCCAGCAGCCATCGGGGAGAGACCCAGTACTTC. Amino acid sequence: CASSHRGETQYF. The full variable domain, in which reference TRBV7-2 and TRBJ2-5 provide the parts outside the CDR3, is GAGVSQSPSNKVTEKGKDVELRCDPISGHTALYWYRQSLGQGLEFLIYFQGNSAPDKSGLPSDRFSAERTGGSVSTLTIQRTQQEDSAVYLCASSHRGETQYFGPGTRLLVL.

V gene TRBV7-9 combines with J gene TRBJ2-3; D is unclear. Germline V gives CDR1 SEHNR, CDR2 FQNEAQ (reference sequence). Trimming removed 2 bases from V and 2 bases from J, with 2 bases in between. The CDR3 spans 12 residues. The CDR3 DNA is TGTGCCAGCAGCTTACCCACAGATACGCAGTATTTT. The encoded protein is CASSLPTDTQYF.

This clone was observed once. The V call is TRBV6-6, the J call TRBJ2-7; D might be TRBD1 or TRBD2, each matching 6 bases. Per the germline V gene, CDR1 is MNHNY and CDR2 is SVGAGI (reference sequence). The CDR3 contains 15 residues. V lost 5 bases and J 0 bases, leaving 14 bases between the germline ends. Written as DNA, the CDR3 is TGTGCCAGCAGTCCAGAGGGGGGAAGCTCCTACGAGCAGTACTTC. As protein: CASSPEGGSSYEQYF.

The chain couples TRBV5-1 to TRBJ2-1; 8 bases agree with TRBD2. This CDR3 comprises 16 residues. V lost 1 base, J lost 2 bases, and 5 bases stayed unmatched. In germline, CDR1 is SGHRS, CDR2 YFSETQ. CDR3 sequence: CASSLLAGGTYNEQFF. The CDR3 region has the DNA TGCGCCAGCAGCTTGTTGGCGGGAGGTACCTACAATGAGCAGTTCTTC. Full variable domain (outside the CDR3, taken from reference TRBV5-1 and TRBJ2-1): KAGVTQTPRYLIKTRGQQVTLSCSPISGHRSVSWYQQTPGQGLQFLFEYFSETQRNKGNFPGRFSGRQFSNSRSEMNVSTLELGDSALYLCASSLLAGGTYNEQFFGPGTRLTVL.

This clone occurred once. The CDR3 coding sequence is TGTGCCAGCAGCTTGGGTGACAGGGTAAAAGAGACCCAGTACTTC. Its protein is CASSLGDRVKETQYF. This chain uses TRBV5-5 with TRBJ2-5, with TRBD1 matching 7 bases. CDR1 is SGHKS, CDR2 YYEKEE, per germline (reference sequence). Trimming at V came to 0 bases and at J to 3 bases, leaving 5 bases not matched to a gene. The CDR3 consists of 15 residues. Together with reference TRBV5-5 and TRBJ2-5, the CDR3 gives the full variable domain: DAGVTQSPTHLIKTRGQQVTLRCSPISGHKSVSWYQQVLGQGPQFIFQYYEKEERGRGNFPDRFSARQFPNYSSELNVNALLLGDSALYLCASSLGDRVKETQYFGPGTRLLVL.

The DNA for the CDR3 is TGTGCCAGTAGCGTGACAGGGTCGACGTACAATGAGCAGTTCTTC. Residues: CASSVTGSTYNEQFF. The chain links TRBV19 to TRBJ2-1, with 7 bases that match TRBD1. Unmatched junction bases numbered 9, after V lost 6 bases and J lost 4 bases. Germline V gene lookup returns CDR1 LNHDA and CDR2 SQIVND (reference sequence). This CDR3 is built from 15 residues.

This clone was recorded once. The chain links TRBV28 to TRBJ1-2; D uncertain. Trimming cost V 6 bases and J 5 bases, with 10 bases left between them. The CDR3 covers 12 residues. Germline V gene sequence: CDR1 MDHEN, CDR2 SYDVKM. In DNA form, the CDR3 reads TGTGCCAGCAGCTACGGCGGGTATGGCTACACCTTC. Translating it yields CASSYGGYGYTF.

In this sample, this clone turned up once. CDR3 sequence: CASSHPTSTARRGNYGYTF. CDR3 coding DNA: TGTGCCAGCAGCCATCCGACTTCTACCGCCCGCCGGGGCAACTATGGCTACACCTTC. This chain uses TRBV5-6 with TRBJ1-2; D is perhaps TRBD1 (5 bases). The CDR3 is made up of 19 amino acids. Germline V lookup: CDR1 SGHDT, CDR2 YYEEEE. Trimming shortened V by 4 bases and J by 2 bases, and 27 bases separated the two germline ends. Full variable domain (rest looked up from reference TRBV5-6 and TRBJ1-2): DAGVTQSPTHLIKTRGQQVTLRCSPKSGHDTVSWYQQALGQGPQFIFQYYEEEERQRGNFPDRFSGHQFPNYSSELNVNALLLGDSALYLCASSHPTSTARRGNYGYTFGSGTRLTVV.